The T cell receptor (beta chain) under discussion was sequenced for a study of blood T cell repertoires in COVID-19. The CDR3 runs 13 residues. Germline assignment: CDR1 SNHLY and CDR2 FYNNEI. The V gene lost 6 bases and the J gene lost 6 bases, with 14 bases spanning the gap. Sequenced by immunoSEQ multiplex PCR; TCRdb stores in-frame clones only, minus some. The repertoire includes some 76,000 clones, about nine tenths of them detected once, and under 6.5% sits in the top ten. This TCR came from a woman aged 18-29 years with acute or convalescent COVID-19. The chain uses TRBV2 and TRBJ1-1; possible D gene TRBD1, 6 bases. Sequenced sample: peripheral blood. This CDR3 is CASSSGGLAEAFF. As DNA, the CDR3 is TGTGCCAGCAGCTCGGGGGGCTTGGCTGAAGCTTTCTTT. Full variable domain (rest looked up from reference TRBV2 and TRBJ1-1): EPEVTQTPSHQVTQMGQEVILRCVPISNHLYFYWYRQILGQKVEFLVSFYNNEISEKSEIFDDQFSVERPDGSNFTLKIRSTKLEDSAMYFCASSSGGLAEAFFGQGTRLTVV.